This TCR beta chain was captured by sequencing in a study of cytomegalovirus exposure and HLA in healthy donors. Study observations and caveats: That first-cohort TCR clusters tended to co-occur in the roughly 130 validation repertoires was found in a later analysis.

In the case of this clone: What it binds is unknown.

The method was immunoSEQ multiplex PCR; TCRdb's version includes in-frame clones alone and lacks a portion of them. In the table there are 120,000 to 150,000 clones, around 90% of which are singletons. Germline-derived CDR1 and CDR2 are SGHNT and YYREEE (reference sequence). This CDR3 region has 14 residues. The V and J ends lost 2 bases and 5 bases respectively, with 11 bases between them. Sequences were obtained from PBMCs. This clonotype was obtained from a woman between 18 and 30 years old in good health and CMV-seropositive. The chain links TRBV5-4 to TRBJ2-1; D unclear. The CDR3, as DNA: TGTGCCAGCAGCTTAAAGGCGGCGAACAATGAGCAGTTCTTC. Its translation: CASSLKAANNEQFF.